This TCR beta chain was identified during a study of T-cell reconstitution after alpha-beta-depleted transplantation in children. Unique molecular identifiers were incorporated into the prepared TCRbeta library. TCRdb fed the PCR reads into MiXCR, producing one record per CDR3 protein. The table shows 190,000 or so distinct CDR3 sequences, with more than 6.5% occurring only once. This clonotype was seen at least ten times. The sequenced sample was PBMCs from the stem cell graft donor, obtained from the stem cell graft. The sequence came from a human donor who donated a stem cell graft to a child with Wiskott-Aldrich syndrome.

CDR3 region: CASSRGFGGTYEQYF. The DNA of the CDR3 is TGCGCCAGCAGCCGCGGATTCGGGGGAACCTACGAGCAGTACTTC. This chain connects TRBV5-1 to TRBJ2-7; tentative D call: TRBD2 (6 bases). This CDR3 is 15 amino acids long. Germline V gene sequence: CDR1 SGHRS, CDR2 YFSETQ. V gave up 4 bases and J gave up 2 bases, with 16 bases separating them. Looking up the rest from reference TRBV5-1 and TRBJ2-7 gives the full variable domain: KAGVTQTPRYLIKTRGQQVTLSCSPISGHRSVSWYQQTPGQGLQFLFEYFSETQRNKGNFPGRFSGRQFSNSRSEMNVSTLELGDSALYLCASSRGFGGTYEQYFGPGTRLTVT.